What follows is one T cell receptor beta chain and its context. No cognate antigen has been identified for it. No base qualities exist here, and no much larger clone lies one base off it. The sample is drawn from a study of shared clonotypes between healthy human individuals (dated by TCRdb to 2019 to 2021). Some background on the complete study: Three men and a couple of women, aged 18 to 49 years, made up the cohort. To estimate repertoire size and how much clonotype sharing occurs between individuals, the study deeply sequenced the blood TCR repertoires of five healthy adults. For each donor, three plates each were used for CD4 naive and CD4 memory, two plates were used for CD8 naive, and one plate was used for CD8 memory. Libraries were prepared and TCR repertoires were sequenced by different laboratories using diverse techniques, in order to increase sequencing depth and limit assay-specific biases. Per donor, leukapheresis produced somewhere between about 0.94 and 9 billion PBMCs.

Taken from the germline V gene, the CDR1 and CDR2 loops are SNHLY and FYNNEI. V is cut back by 7 bases and J by 2 bases, with 6 bases in the junction unmatched. The CDR3 runs 15 residues from the cysteine to the phenylalanine. Only the CDR3 region is kept as DNA, spanning 45 bases read in frame from base 1. Paper-wide results and their limitations: Because the study included only a small number of donors, the genetic and exposure-history diversity represented was limited. Sampling was restricted to blood, and TCR repertoires in tissue are likely to differ from TCR repertoires in blood. About 4.5% of naive CD4, more than 3% of naive CD8, about 2.5% of memory CD4, and about 0.4% of memory CD8 clonotypes were shared across several donors. Pairwise subsampling led to the expectation that sequencing depth would affect the degree of clonotype sharing among donors. Compared with non-shared clonotypes, clonotypes shared by all four sorted-subset donors had higher generation probabilities. Naive subsets generally had larger estimated clonotype richness than memory subsets did. Incomplete sequencing was indicated by rarefaction of sorted-subset datasets, despite the large sequencing depth.

The donors were healthy, HIV-negative adults who had no recently reported acute infections or vaccinations. Every donor was a Caucasian adult residing in Nashville, Tennessee, USA. Magnetic negative selection was used to enrich CD4+ T cells, after which naive cells were positively selected on CD45RA and the negative fraction became the memory subset. Blood was obtained by leukapheresis, after which PBMCs were separated by Ficoll-Histopaque density gradient centrifugation and cryopreserved in liquid nitrogen vapor phase. Analytical flow cytometry was used to check the purity and quantity of every magnetically sorted T cell population. Genomic DNA was isolated from each sorted fraction and quantified by UV absorbance on a Nanodrop 2000c. Using the deep immunoSEQ assay, multiplex PCR amplified TCR CDR3 regions from genomic DNA. Genomic DNA extracted from each cell subset was distributed evenly over all wells of several immunoSEQ 96-well plates, and each plate served as one replicate. For sorted subsets, each replicate PCR was loaded with roughly 190 ng genomic DNA, equivalent to 25,000 to 35,000 T cell genomes. Purified libraries were measured with a Qubit 3.0 fluorometer, size-checked on a Bioanalyzer 2100, and measured again with the KAPA Library Quantification kit. A separate single-read 150-cycle Illumina NextSeq 550 flow cell was used to sequence each immunoSEQ 96-well plate. For the original study's pipeline: Because only junctional sequences without quality scores were contained in the immunoSEQ output, filtering matching that applied to full-length reads could not be performed. Sequences were annotated with PyIR, a Python wrapper for IgBLAST v1.9, and V/J genes and CDR3 were assigned using IMGT germline references. Reads were removed for weak V/J assignments (E-value above 1e-6), missing CDR3, stop codons, out-of-frame junctions, or ambiguous translated residues. V3J clonotypes were defined as sequences sharing an identical inferred V gene, J gene, and CDR3 amino acid sequence. The percentage overlap between two repertoires was calculated by dividing the number of shared unique clonotypes by the size of the smaller repertoire. Three approaches were used to assess repertoire richness: RTK rarefaction, the Chao1 estimator, and Recon v2.1 estimates of unobserved clonotypes. Generation probabilities for all TCRbeta clonotypes obtained by the gDNA method from several donors were computed using OLGA. The clones in this table, taken by TCRdb from immuneACCESS, are in-frame only. Not every clone is retained; where verified, under half of the shortfall comes from an unresolved V gene, and the cause of the rest is unknown. V and J calls and clone size come straight from that table; D and trimming were deduced from the DNA. The sample records 2,500,000 or so clones, more than 80% of which are singletons. Of the sample, 0.11% to 0.15% is held by the ten largest clones.

Sample: naive CD4+ T cells sorted from blood. Interpreted using the paper, the cell subset or site label stands for: CD45RA+ positively selected. The origin of this receptor is a man between 18 and 35 years old in good health. The rearrangement joined TRBV2 to TRBJ2-1; 9 bases in the junction line up with TRBD2. The DNA sequence is TGTGCCAGCATTGATAGCGGGGGACCCTACAATGAGCAGTTCTTC. It specifies CASIDSGGPYNEQFF.